This TCR beta chain is drawn from a study of T cell responses to AZD1222 COVID-19 vaccine. For the study at large: Pooling was applied to second doses at about 4 or about 12 weeks. Study results and caveats: The number of AZD1222 recipients seropositive at baseline was only five or six. Variant regions that are unmutated are reportedly the target of nearly half of spike-specific TCRs. Donors were chiefly white British, with a greater number of females, and clonal diversity was perhaps underestimated.

As concerns this clone: No antigen is known for it.

V was clipped by 3 bases and J by 6 bases, with 10 bases between them. The CDR3 runs to 13 residues. Germline V gene data show CDR1 as KGHDR and CDR2 as SFDVKD. Using immunoSEQ multiplex PCR, the repertoire was profiled, and TCRdb retains in-frame clones only, with some absent. The sample carries approximately 120,000 clones, more than 80% recorded once. The receptor's source is an adult in good health. V usage is TRBV24-1 and J usage is TRBJ1-2, with D hard to call. The sample was peripheral blood, taken on day 0 of AZD1222 vaccination. The CDR3 sequence: CATSDTTEHGYTF. The CDR3 DNA reads as TGTGCCACCAGTGATACCACAGAGCATGGCTACACCTTC.